The 24 T cell receptor beta chains listed next were all sequenced from one sample in a study of Ad26.COV2.S vaccination and SARS-CoV-2 variants. Sequencing used immunoSEQ multiplex PCR; TCRdb keeps in-frame clones, though not all of them. This repertoire shows more than 40,000 clones, 75% to 85% found once; its top ten account for approximately 51%. Source: peripheral blood, taken after recovery from COVID-19. These receptors were obtained from a human donor who had recovered from COVID-19.

The V gene is TRBV6-5, the J gene TRBJ2-7; the D gene is possibly TRBD1 (5 bases). Trimming shortened V by 8 bases and J by 6 bases, and 11 bases separated the two germline ends. The CDR3 contains 11 residues. The germline V gene has CDR1 MNHEY and CDR2 SVGAGI. The CDR3 loop reads CASAQGSEQYF. CDR3 coding DNA: TGTGCCAGCGCCCAGGGCAGCGAGCAGTACTTC.

This chain connects TRBV29-1 to TRBJ2-7; TRBD1 or TRBD2 may be the D gene (5 bases each). The V gene lost 5 bases and the J gene lost 2 bases, with 19 bases spanning the gap. There are 15 residues in the CDR3. The germline CDR1 and CDR2 sequences are SQVTM and ANQGSEA. The CDR3 loop is CSVLGEGTIAYEQYF. CDR3 DNA sequence: TGCAGCGTTCTGGGGGAAGGTACTATCGCCTACGAGCAGTACTTC.

The chain links TRBV12-5 to TRBJ2-1, with D perhaps matching TRBD2 (5 bases). V was cut by 2 bases and J by 7 bases, with 21 bases left in between. This CDR3 spans 17 amino acids. Germline lookup yields CDR1 LGHNT and CDR2 FRNRAP. CDR3 in amino acids: CASGLPPGRARENEQFF. The CDR3 DNA reads TGTGCTAGTGGTTTGCCCCCGGGTAGGGCTAGGGAGAATGAGCAGTTCTTC.

Points on this clone: One end of the junction fails to match germline, which may point to a read error. The chain uses TRBV10-3 and TRBJ1-3; the D is unclear. The CDR3 spans 12 residues. In germline, CDR1 is ENHRY, CDR2 SYGVKD. CDR3 bases: TGTGCCATCAGTGAGTCTGAAAACACCATATATTTT. Translating it yields CAISESENTIYF.

The chain couples TRBV5-1 to TRBJ1-1, with 9 nucleotides matching TRBD1. This CDR3 contains 15 residues. The germline CDR1 and CDR2 sequences are SGHRS and YFSETQ. V lost 2 bases to trimming and J lost 10 bases; unmatched junction nucleotides: 12. The CDR3 sequence: CASSFQGQGSAVAFF. The CDR3 bases are TGCGCCAGCAGCTTCCAGGGACAGGGCTCGGCAGTAGCTTTCTTT. Using reference TRBV5-1 and TRBJ1-1 for the parts outside the CDR3, the full variable domain is KAGVTQTPRYLIKTRGQQVTLSCSPISGHRSVSWYQQTPGQGLQFLFEYFSETQRNKGNFPGRFSGRQFSNSRSEMNVSTLELGDSALYLCASSFQGQGSAVAFFGQGTRLTVV.

The rearrangement joins TRBV2 to TRBJ1-4; maybe TRBD1 (5 bases). The germline V and J ends were trimmed by 7 bases and 5 bases, with 14 bases remaining between them. The CDR3 runs 14 residues. Germline V CDR1 and CDR2: SNHLY, FYNNEI. CDR3 residues: CASKIGGANEKLFF. The CDR3 DNA is TGTGCCAGCAAGATCGGAGGGGCAAATGAAAAACTGTTTTTT.

This sequence joins TRBV7-8 and TRBJ1-2; TRBD1 is a possible D gene (5 bases). Trimming took off 5 bases at V and 4 bases at J, with 17 bases between the two ends. This CDR3 spans 15 amino acids. In germline, CDR1 is SGHVS, CDR2 FQNEAQ. The DNA of the CDR3 is TGTGCCAGCAGCCGTGGGACGGCCCAACTCTATGGCTACACCTTC. It translates to CASSRGTAQLYGYTF.

The chain has TRBV2 and TRBJ1-4, with TRBD1 identical over 7 bases. J was trimmed by 3 bases and V by 4 bases; bases with no gene match: 5. CDR3 length: 15 residues. Per the germline V gene, CDR1 is SNHLY and CDR2 is FYNNEI. In DNA form, the CDR3 reads TGTGCCAGCAGTGTACAGGGGCCAGCTAATGAAAAACTGTTTTTT. Amino acids: CASSVQGPANEKLFF.

CDR3 coding DNA: TGTGCCAGCAGCAACTACCCTAAGGGTGCCGCCGGGCAGCCCCAGCATTTT. Protein product: CASSNYPKGAAGQPQHF. The genes are TRBV7-6 and TRBJ1-5; no clear D. Germline values: CDR1 SGHVS, CDR2 FNYEAQ. The CDR3 runs 17 residues. Trimming stripped 5 bases from V and 7 bases from J, with 24 bases between.

This clone was seen once. The chain carries TRBV11-2 and TRBJ2-5; D unresolved. CDR1 and CDR2 from the germline V gene are SGHAT and FQNNGV. The CDR3 is 12 amino acids. The V end was cut by 6 bases, the J end by 1 base, with 6 bases between. The CDR3 DNA reads TGTGCCAGCAGGAGACTCCAAGAGACCCAGTACTTC. Protein sequence: CASRRLQETQYF.

This chain uses TRBV18 with TRBJ1-2; weak D call: TRBD1 (5 bases). Germline-derived CDR1 and CDR2 are KGHSH and LQKENI. Trimming removed 4 bases at V and 4 bases at J, with 10 bases between. The CDR3 length is 13 residues. The CDR3 DNA follows: TGTGCCAGCTCACTTCAGGGAGGCTATGGCTACACCTTC. It yields the protein CASSLQGGYGYTF.

This chain links TRBV29-1 with TRBJ1-1; D not certain. In germline, CDR1 is SQVTM, CDR2 ANQGSEA. V was trimmed by 4 bases and J by 5 bases, leaving 11 bases between them. There are 12 residues in the CDR3. CDR3 bases: TGCAGCGTTGGGACGGTGCGGACTGAAGCTTTCTTT. Translating it yields CSVGTVRTEAFF.

The chain joins TRBV28 to TRBJ1-2; 7 bases agree with TRBD1. Germline CDR1 MDHEN, CDR2 SYDVKM. The junction had 7 bases not matched to a gene; V was cut back by 4 bases and J by 8 bases. This CDR3 contains 13 residues. The chain's CDR3 is CASSSQGLRGYTF. The CDR3, as DNA: TGTGCCAGCAGTTCACAGGGGTTGAGAGGCTACACCTTC.

The genes are TRBV21-1 and TRBJ2-7; the table assigns TRBD1, which was not confirmed against the DNA. TRBV21-1 is a recognized pseudogene. The CDR3 is 16 amino acids. The CDR3 spells CASRTGRERGAYEQYF. The CDR3 coding sequence is TGTGCCAGCCGGACAGGGAGGGAGCGGGGAGCCTACGAGCAGTACTTC.

In its sample, this clone was seen once. V usage is TRBV15 and J usage is TRBJ2-5, with 7 bases matching TRBD1. Germline V gives CDR1 LNHNV, CDR2 YYDKDF (reference sequence). J gave up 4 bases and V 3 bases, and 11 bases lay outside the gene matches. The CDR3 has 16 residues. The CDR3 DNA follows: TGTGCCACCAGCAGGACAGGGTCACAGAGGGGAGAGACCCAGTACTTC. This encodes CATSRTGSQRGETQYF.

The CDR3 reads CASSTETGAQETQYF. The CDR3 nucleotides are TGCGCCAGCAGCACAGAGACAGGGGCTCAAGAGACCCAGTACTTC. The genes are TRBV5-1 and TRBJ2-5; 8 bases agree with TRBD1. V was pared by 4 bases and J by 2 bases, with 7 bases of the junction left unmatched. From germline, CDR1 is SGHRS and CDR2 YFSETQ. The CDR3 length is 15 residues.

This chain uses TRBV11-1 with TRBJ2-5; D is undetermined. Deletions cut 1 base from V and 4 bases from J, with 7 bases between. The germline gives CDR1 SGHAT, CDR2 FQDESV (reference sequence). This CDR3 is 13 amino acids long. CDR3 sequence: CASSLGPLETQYF. Written as DNA, the CDR3 is TGTGCCAGCAGCTTAGGGCCCTTAGAGACCCAGTACTTC.

The V and J genes are TRBV5-1 and TRBJ1-3; D gene ambiguous. CDR3 length: 15 residues. Per germline, CDR1 SGHRS and CDR2 YFSETQ. V was trimmed by 0 bases and J by 3 bases, leaving 10 bases between them. CDR3 bases: TGCGCCAGCAGCTTGGCTCCAGCCAATGGAAACACCATATATTTT. Encoded protein: CASSLAPANGNTIYF.

V gene TRBV5-4 combines with J gene TRBJ1-2, with TRBD1 identical over 9 bases. Per germline, CDR1 SGHNT and CDR2 YYREEE (reference sequence). V lost 4 bases to trimming and J lost 5 bases; unmatched junction nucleotides: 9. The CDR3 totals 15 residues. DNA for the CDR3: TGTGCCAGCAGCATAGGGACAGGGCAGATTTATGGCTACACCTTC. It codes for CASSIGTGQIYGYTF.

Only a few counts were recorded for this clone. J is TRBJ1-2 and V is TRBV19, with a tentative D call TRBD1 (5 bases). V shed 7 bases and J shed 3 bases, with 18 bases lying between them. Germline CDR1 and CDR2: LNHDA and SQIVND (reference sequence). This CDR3 spans 15 amino acids. The CDR3 region is CASTNGAGNYYGYTF. Written as DNA, the CDR3 is TGTGCCAGTACCAATGGGGCAGGGAACTACTATGGCTACACCTTC.

The V and J genes are TRBV20-1 and TRBJ2-1; D uncertain. This CDR3 has 11 residues. Germline values: CDR1 DFQATT, CDR2 SNEGSKA (reference sequence). The V and J ends lost 5 bases and 1 base respectively, with 3 bases between them. CDR3 amino acids: CSARSYNEQFF. The CDR3 coding sequence is TGCAGTGCTCGTTCCTACAATGAGCAGTTCTTC.

This clone was recorded only once. This chain connects TRBV3-1 (or the pseudogene TRBV3-2) to TRBJ1-1; 7 nucleotides agree with TRBD1. V shed 1 base, J shed 1 base, and the junction held 6 bases outside the gene matches. CDR1 and CDR2 (germline): LGHDT, YNNKEL (reference sequence). The CDR3 totals 16 residues. The CDR3 DNA sequence: TGTGCCAGCAGCCAAGCTGGGACAGCTCGGAACACTGAAGCTTTCTTT. Translated, it gives CASSQAGTARNTEAFF.

The chain combines TRBV5-5 with TRBJ1-2; unclear D gene. Trimming shortened V by 0 bases and J by 7 bases, and 4 bases separated the two germline ends. The CDR3 contains 11 residues. Germline-derived CDR1 and CDR2 are SGHKS and YYEKEE (reference sequence). The CDR3 sequence is CASSLEGGYTF. The CDR3 DNA reads as TGTGCCAGCAGCTTGGAGGGTGGCTACACCTTC.

The chain is built from TRBV4-1 and TRBJ1-1, with 8 bases fitting TRBD1. Germline CDR1 and CDR2: MGHRA and YSYEKL. The CDR3 has 15 amino acids. V lost 4 bases to trimming and J lost 5 bases; unmatched junction nucleotides: 9. DNA of the CDR3: TGCGCCAGCAGCCTTAGGACAGGGCCAGGGACTGAAGCTTTCTTT. It is translated as CASSLRTGPGTEAFF.